A selection of T cell receptor beta chains follows, all from one sample in a study of blood T cells in healthy people across ages. TCRdb recomputed calls from the 5' RACE reads with MiXCR, one row per CDR3 protein. The data contain 550,000 to 800,000 distinct CDR3 sequences, roughly 21% of them singletons. The sequenced material came from blood. Receptors were obtained from a man in his 70s in good health. CDR3s include the opening cysteine and the closing phenylalanine or tryptophan. Each record gives: J gene, V gene, D gene, clone size, CDR3 DNA, CDR3 protein. A D gene is named only where the DNA matches it firmly. The size of a clone is reported for some rows only, either as once, few or many, or as a class for expanded clones.

TRBJ2-2 TRBV7-7 TRBD2 many TGTGCTAGCAGCAAGAGGACTAGCGGGAACGCCGGGGAGCTGTTTTTT CASSKRTSGNAGELFF
TRBJ2-7 TRBV9 NA NA TGTGCCAGCAGCTCGAACGTCACCTACGAGCAGTACTTC CASSSNVTYEQYF
TRBJ2-1 TRBV4-1 NA NA TGCGCCAGCAGCCACAGGGTGAGCTCCTACAATGAGCAGTTCTTC CASSHRVSSYNEQFF
TRBJ2-1 TRBV7-2 TRBD2 few TGTGCCACTTCGGCGGGAGGCTGGGGGAATGAGCAGTTCTTC CATSAGGWGNEQFF
TRBJ1-5 TRBV20-1 NA few TGCAGTGCTAGGGGGACCGAACATCAGCCCCAGCATTTT CSARGTEHQPQHF
TRBJ1-2 TRBV28 NA NA TGTGCCAGCAGTTTATTAGGGGGAGGCTACACCTTC CASSLLGGGYTF
TRBJ1-2 TRBV7-6 NA NA TGTGCCAGCAGCTCGTTTCCACAGGCGCCGCCCTATGGCTACACCTTC CASSSFPQAPPYGYTF
TRBJ2-2 TRBV12-3/TRBV12-4 NA few TGTGCCAGCACCCTCGGTAGCGGGAACACCGGGGAGCTGTTTTTT CASTLGSGNTGELFF
TRBJ2-1 TRBV9 TRBD2 NA TGTGCCAGCAGCGTAGGGCTAGCGGGGGACAATGAGCAGTTCTTC CASSVGLAGDNEQFF
TRBJ2-1 TRBV5-1 NA NA TGCGCCAGCAGCTTGGAGGCGGGGGCCAATGAGCAGTTCTTC CASSLEAGANEQFF
TRBJ2-5 TRBV5-1 TRBD2 NA TGCGCCAGCAGCTACCCCCTAGCGGGAGAGGGAGAGACCCAGTACTTC CASSYPLAGEGETQYF
TRBJ2-7 TRBV7-2 NA NA TGTGCCAGCAGCTTTGCTCTAAGTCTCTACGAGCAGTACTTC CASSFALSLYEQYF
TRBJ1-1 TRBV20-1 NA few TGCAGTGCTAGAGTCCCCGGGGCGAACACTGAAGCTTTCTTT CSARVPGANTEAFF
TRBJ1-1 TRBV29-1 NA many TGCAGCGTTGGTCAGGGTGCCGCAAATACTGAAGCTTTCTTT CSVGQGAANTEAFF
TRBJ2-2 TRBV4-1 NA few TGCGCCAGCAGCCACGGAATGCGGAGCGGGGAGCTGTTTTTT CASSHGMRSGELFF
TRBJ2-5 TRBV12-3/TRBV12-4 TRBD2 many TGTGCCAGCAGTTTAGGGTGGTTCGGACTAGCGGGACAAGAGACCCAGTACTTC CASSLGWFGLAGQETQYF
TRBJ1-1 TRBV7-9 NA few TGTGCCAGCAGCTTAGAGGGTGAAGCTTTCTTT CASSLEGEAFF
TRBJ1-1 TRBV28 TRBD1 NA TGTGCCAGCAGGGGACAGTTTAGTGTTGAAGCTTTCTTT CASRGQFSVEAFF
TRBJ1-4 TRBV5-1 TRBD1 few TGCGCCAGCAGCTGGGGGCCCGGGACAGATAATGAAAAACTGTTTTTT CASSWGPGTDNEKLFF
TRBJ1-1 TRBV9 NA few TGTGCCAGCAGCGTTAAAGACAGTAACACTGAAGCTTTCTTT CASSVKDSNTEAFF
TRBJ2-7 TRBV5-1 NA few TGCGCCAGCAGCTTGGTACAGCGAGAAACCTACGAGCAGTACTTC CASSLVQRETYEQYF
TRBJ2-7 TRBV10-3 NA few TGTGCCATCAGTGTGTCGGGGGATAGCTCCTACGAGCAGTACTTC CAISVSGDSSYEQYF
TRBJ1-1 TRBV29-1 TRBD1 few TGCAGCGCCGGACGACAGGGGGGGGGCACTGAAGCTTTCTTT CSAGRQGGGTEAFF
TRBJ2-5 TRBV9 NA many TGTGCCAGCAGCGGAGGGGGACCCCAAGAGACCCAGTACTTC CASSGGGPQETQYF
TRBJ2-1 TRBV11-2 TRBD2 NA TGTGCCAGCAGCTCATCGACAGCGGGGTACAATGAGCAGTTCTTC CASSSSTAGYNEQFF
TRBJ2-1 TRBV2 NA NA TGTGCCAGCAGTGAGAGGGGGATCAATGAGCAGTTCTTC CASSERGINEQFF
TRBJ2-3 TRBV7-3 TRBD1 many TGTGCCAGCAGCTTACAGGGGGGCACAGATACGCAGTATTTT CASSLQGGTDTQYF
TRBJ2-7 TRBV9 NA NA TGTGCCAGCAGCGTAGACGGGACCTCGGACCAGTACTTC CASSVDGTSDQYF
TRBJ2-3 TRBV3-1 NA NA TGTGCCAGCAGCCAAGATCGCGGCAGTTTAACAGATACGCAGTATTTT CASSQDRGSLTDTQYF
TRBJ2-1 TRBV7-3 TRBD2 few TGTGCCAGCAGCCTCTGGACTAGCGGGAGCTACAATGAGCAGTTCTTC CASSLWTSGSYNEQFF
TRBJ2-7 TRBV20-1 TRBD2 few TGCAGTGCAACAGCTAGCGGGGCCCTACGAGAAGAGCAGTACTTC CSATASGALREEQYF
TRBJ2-5 TRBV25-1 TRBD2 few TGTGCCAGCAGGGGACTAGCGGGACCTGAGACCCAGTACTTC CASRGLAGPETQYF
TRBJ2-4 TRBV6-2/TRBV6-3 TRBD2 NA TGTGCCAGCAGTTACGGACTAGATCCGCCTAAAAACATTCAGTACTTC CASSYGLDPPKNIQYF
TRBJ1-4 TRBV7-9 NA NA TGTGCCAGCAGCCCCCGCGGATTCGAAACTAATGAAAAACTGTTTTTT CASSPRGFETNEKLFF
TRBJ2-7 TRBV20-1 TRBD1 NA TGCAGTGCTAGAGAGCGGACAGGTTCCTACGAGCAGTACTTC CSARERTGSYEQYF
TRBJ2-7 TRBV5-5 NA few TGTGCCAGCAGCTTGGGGCAGAGATACGAGCAGTACTTC CASSLGQRYEQYF
TRBJ2-1 TRBV12-3/TRBV12-4 TRBD2 NA TGTGCCAGCAGACCACTAGCGGGCTTTGGCAATGAGCAGTTCTTC CASRPLAGFGNEQFF
TRBJ2-5 TRBV20-1 TRBD2 few TGCAGTGCTAGAGGGTCTAGCGGGTCGGAGACCCAGTACTTC CSARGSSGSETQYF
TRBJ2-5 TRBV20-1 NA few TGCAGTGCTAGAGATCCTCTTGGGGAGACCCAGTACTTC CSARDPLGETQYF
TRBJ2-5 TRBV12-3/TRBV12-4 TRBD2 NA TGTGCCAGCAGTATAGGACTAGCGGGATCACTATTAGAGACCCAGTACTTC CASSIGLAGSLLETQYF
TRBJ2-3 TRBV7-2 NA NA TGTGCCAGCAGCTTCCCTCCTAGGGCAGATACGCAGTATTTT CASSFPPRADTQYF